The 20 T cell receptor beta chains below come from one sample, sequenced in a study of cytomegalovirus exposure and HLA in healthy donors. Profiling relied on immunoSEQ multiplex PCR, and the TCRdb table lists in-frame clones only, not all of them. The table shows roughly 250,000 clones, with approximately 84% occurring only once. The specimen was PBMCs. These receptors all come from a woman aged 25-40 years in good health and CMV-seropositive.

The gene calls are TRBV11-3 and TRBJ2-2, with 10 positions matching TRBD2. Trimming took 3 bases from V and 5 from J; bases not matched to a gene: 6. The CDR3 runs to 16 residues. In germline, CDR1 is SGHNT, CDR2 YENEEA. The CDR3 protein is CASSFSGLAITGELFF. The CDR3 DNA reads TGTGCCAGCAGCTTTTCGGGACTAGCGATAACCGGGGAGCTGTTTTTT.

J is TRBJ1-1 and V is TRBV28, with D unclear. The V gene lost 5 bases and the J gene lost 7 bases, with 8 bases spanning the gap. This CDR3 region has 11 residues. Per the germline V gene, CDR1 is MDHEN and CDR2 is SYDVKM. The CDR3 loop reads CASSGGREAFF. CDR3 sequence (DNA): TGTGCCAGCAGTGGCGGCCGTGAAGCTTTCTTT. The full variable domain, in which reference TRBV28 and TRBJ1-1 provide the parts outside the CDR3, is DVKVTQSSRYLVKRTGEKVFLECVQDMDHENMFWYRQDPGLGLRLIYFSYDVKMKEKGDIPEGYSVSREKKERFSLILESASTNQTSMYLCASSGGREAFFGQGTRLTVV.

This chain's CDR3 is CATSTQGGNTEAFF. Written as DNA, the CDR3 is TGTGCCACCAGCACCCAGGGGGGGAACACTGAAGCTTTCTTT. The J gene is TRBJ1-1, the V gene TRBV15; TRBD1 matches at 7 bases. The CDR3 totals 14 residues. Germline V gene data show CDR1 as LNHNV and CDR2 as YYDKDF (reference sequence). The ends lost 4 bases at V and 1 base at J; junction bases unmatched: 3.

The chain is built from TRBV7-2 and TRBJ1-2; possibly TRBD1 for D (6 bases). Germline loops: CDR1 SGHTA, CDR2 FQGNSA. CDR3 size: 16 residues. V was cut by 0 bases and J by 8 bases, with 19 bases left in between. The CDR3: CASSLAGWQGMEGYTF. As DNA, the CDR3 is TGTGCCAGCAGCTTAGCGGGCTGGCAGGGGATGGAGGGCTACACCTTC.

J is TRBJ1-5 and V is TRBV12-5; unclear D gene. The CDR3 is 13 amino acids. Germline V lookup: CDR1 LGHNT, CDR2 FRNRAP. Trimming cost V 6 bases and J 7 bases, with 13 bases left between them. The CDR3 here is CASGHALEQPQHF. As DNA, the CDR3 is TGTGCTAGTGGCCACGCCCTTGAGCAGCCCCAGCATTTT.

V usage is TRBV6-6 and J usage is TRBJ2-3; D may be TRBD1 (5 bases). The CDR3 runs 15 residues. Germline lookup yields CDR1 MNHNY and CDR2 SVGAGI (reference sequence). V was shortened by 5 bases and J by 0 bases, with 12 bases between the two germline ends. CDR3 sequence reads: CASSIQASSTDTQYF. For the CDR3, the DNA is TGTGCCAGCAGTATACAGGCTTCTAGCACAGATACGCAGTATTTT.

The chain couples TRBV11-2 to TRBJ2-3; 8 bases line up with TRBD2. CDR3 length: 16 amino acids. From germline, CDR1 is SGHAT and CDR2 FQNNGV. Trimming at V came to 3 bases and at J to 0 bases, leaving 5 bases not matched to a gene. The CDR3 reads CASSFVAGFSTDTQYF. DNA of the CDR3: TGTGCCAGCAGCTTTGTAGCGGGATTTAGCACAGATACGCAGTATTTT.

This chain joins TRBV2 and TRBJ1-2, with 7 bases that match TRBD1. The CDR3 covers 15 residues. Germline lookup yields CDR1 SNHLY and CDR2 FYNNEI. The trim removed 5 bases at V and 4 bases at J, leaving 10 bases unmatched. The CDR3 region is CASSPGQAGAYGYTF. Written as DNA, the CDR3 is TGTGCCAGCAGTCCCGGACAGGCCGGGGCCTATGGCTACACCTTC. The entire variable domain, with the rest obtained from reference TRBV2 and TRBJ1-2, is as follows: EPEVTQTPSHQVTQMGQEVILRCVPISNHLYFYWYRQILGQKVEFLVSFYNNEISEKSEIFDDQFSVERPDGSNFTLKIRSTKLEDSAMYFCASSPGQAGAYGYTFGSGTRLTVV.

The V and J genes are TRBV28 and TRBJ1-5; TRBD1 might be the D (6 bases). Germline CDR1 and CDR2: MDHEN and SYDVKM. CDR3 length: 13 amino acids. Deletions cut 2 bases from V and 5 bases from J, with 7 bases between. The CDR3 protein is CASSLNRDQPQHF. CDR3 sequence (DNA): TGTGCCAGCAGTTTAAACAGGGATCAGCCCCAGCATTTT.

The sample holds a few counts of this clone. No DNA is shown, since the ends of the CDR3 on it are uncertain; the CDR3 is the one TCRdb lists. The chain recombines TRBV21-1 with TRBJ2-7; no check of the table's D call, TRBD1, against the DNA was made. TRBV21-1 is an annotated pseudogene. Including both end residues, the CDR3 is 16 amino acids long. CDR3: CASSKVGTGIIDEQYF.

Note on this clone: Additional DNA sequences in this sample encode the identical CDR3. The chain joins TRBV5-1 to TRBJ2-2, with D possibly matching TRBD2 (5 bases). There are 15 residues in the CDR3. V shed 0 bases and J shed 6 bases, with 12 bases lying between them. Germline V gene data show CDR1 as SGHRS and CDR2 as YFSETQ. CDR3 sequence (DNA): TGCGCCAGCAGCTTGGCCTTGGCGGGCCCCGGGGAGCTGTTTTTT. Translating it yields CASSLALAGPGELFF.

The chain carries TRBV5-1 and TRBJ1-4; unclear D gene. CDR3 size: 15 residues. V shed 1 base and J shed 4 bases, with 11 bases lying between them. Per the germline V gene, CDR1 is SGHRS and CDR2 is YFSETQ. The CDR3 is CASSLTGVLNEKLFF. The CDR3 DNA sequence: TGCGCCAGCAGCTTGACCGGGGTCCTTAATGAAAAACTGTTTTTT.

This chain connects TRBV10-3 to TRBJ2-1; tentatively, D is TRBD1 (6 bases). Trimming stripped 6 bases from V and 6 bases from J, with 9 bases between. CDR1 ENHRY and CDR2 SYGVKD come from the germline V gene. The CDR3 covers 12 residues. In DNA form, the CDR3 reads TGTGCCATCAGCGGCAGGGGCAATGAGCAGTTCTTC. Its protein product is CAISGRGNEQFF.

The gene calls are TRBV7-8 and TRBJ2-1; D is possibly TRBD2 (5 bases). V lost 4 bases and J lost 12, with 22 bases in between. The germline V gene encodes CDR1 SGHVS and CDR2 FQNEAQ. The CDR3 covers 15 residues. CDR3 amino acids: CASSSAMDSLRGQFF. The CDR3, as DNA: TGTGCCAGCAGCTCTGCTATGGACTCCCTACGGGGGCAGTTCTTC.

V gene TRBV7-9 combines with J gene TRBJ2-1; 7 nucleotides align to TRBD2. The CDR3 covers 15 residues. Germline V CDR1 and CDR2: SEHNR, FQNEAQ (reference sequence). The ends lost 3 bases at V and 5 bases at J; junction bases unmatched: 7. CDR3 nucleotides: TGTGCCAGCAGCTTCGACGGTAGCGGGCACAATGAGCAGTTCTTC. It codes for CASSFDGSGHNEQFF.

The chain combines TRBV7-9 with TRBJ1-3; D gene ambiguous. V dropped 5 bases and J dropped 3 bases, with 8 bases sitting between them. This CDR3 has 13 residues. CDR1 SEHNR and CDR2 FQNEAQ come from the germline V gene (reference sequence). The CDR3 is CASSLEIGNTIYF. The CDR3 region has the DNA TGTGCCAGCAGCCTCGAGATTGGAAACACCATATATTTT.

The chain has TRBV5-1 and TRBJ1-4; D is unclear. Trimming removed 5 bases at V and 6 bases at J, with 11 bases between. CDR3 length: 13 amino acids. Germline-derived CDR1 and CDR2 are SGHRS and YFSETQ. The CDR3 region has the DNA TGCGCCAGCAGTGCGCTGAGCTATGAAAAACTGTTTTTT. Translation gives CASSALSYEKLFF.

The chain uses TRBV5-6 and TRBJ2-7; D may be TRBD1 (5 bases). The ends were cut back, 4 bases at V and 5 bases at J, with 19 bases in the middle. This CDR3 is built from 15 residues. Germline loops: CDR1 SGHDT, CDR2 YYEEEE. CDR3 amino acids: CASSHPEAGKNEQYF. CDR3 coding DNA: TGTGCCAGCAGCCACCCCGAGGCAGGGAAAAACGAGCAGTACTTC. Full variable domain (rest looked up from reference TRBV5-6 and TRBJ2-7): DAGVTQSPTHLIKTRGQQVTLRCSPKSGHDTVSWYQQALGQGPQFIFQYYEEEERQRGNFPDRFSGHQFPNYSSELNVNALLLGDSALYLCASSHPEAGKNEQYFGPGTRLTVT.

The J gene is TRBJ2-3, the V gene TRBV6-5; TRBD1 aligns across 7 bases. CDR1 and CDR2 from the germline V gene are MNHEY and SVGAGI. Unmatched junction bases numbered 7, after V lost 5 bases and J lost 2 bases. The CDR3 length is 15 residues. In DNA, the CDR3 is TGTGCCAGCAGTCGGGACAGCACTCCCACAGATACGCAGTATTTT. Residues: CASSRDSTPTDTQYF.

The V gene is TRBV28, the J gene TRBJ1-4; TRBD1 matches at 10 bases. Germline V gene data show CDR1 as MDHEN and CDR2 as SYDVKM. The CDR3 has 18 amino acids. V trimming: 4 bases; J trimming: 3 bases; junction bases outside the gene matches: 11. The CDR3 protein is CASSYTRDRGSPNEKLFF. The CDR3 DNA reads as TGTGCCAGCAGTTACACCCGGGACAGGGGATCGCCTAATGAAAAACTGTTTTTT.